The clone carrying this TCR beta chain was observed once. This sample was included in a study of control samples from healthy donors and cancer patients. Only in-frame clones appear in the TCRdb table, and some are missing; sequencing was by immunoSEQ multiplex PCR. The sample has roughly 370,000 clones, roughly 90% seen once. V trimming: 4 bases; J trimming: 5 bases; junction bases outside the gene matches: 3. The CDR3 consists of 14 residues. Germline loops: CDR1 MNHEY, CDR2 SMNVEV (reference sequence). The gene calls are TRBV27 and TRBJ2-7, with 12 bases aligning to TRBD1. The clonotype was recovered from a man in his forties or fifties with head and neck cancer. The source material was PBMCs. CDR3 DNA: TGTGCCAGCAGTTCGGGGACAGGGGGCGACGAGCAGTACTTC. This codes for CASSSGTGGDEQYF.